This T cell receptor (beta chain) was recorded in a study of read filtering for tumor transcriptome and immune sequencing (dated by TCRdb to about 2020). Some background on the complete study: Of the patients in the cohort, about 17 were male and around 14 were female, and their mean age was around 64 years, with a range of about 40 to 85. Under revised international staging, roughly eight patients fell into R-ISS I, more than 15 into R-ISS II and roughly 7 into R-ISS III. After DNase treatment, whole-transcriptome libraries were prepared using the TruSeq RNA Access Library Prep Kit. TCR-region mapped reads per sample ranged from about 4 to 10.27 million with IR-seq versus only about 75 to 1273 with RNA-seq. TCR repertoires obtained by targeted immune repertoire sequencing and by bulk whole-transcriptome sequencing performed on the same bone marrow samples were compared. One of the main goals was to work out a read-filtering strategy for immune repertoire data, in particular whether clonotypes backed by only a single read should be removed. The investigation overall reported the following: Compared with RNA-seq, IR-seq captured clonotypes at much higher depth and more reliably, and a smaller IR-seq throughput was enough to identify most shared clonotypes. Single-read clonotypes made up about 82% of clonotypes but approximately 3.5% of total reads in IR-seq, and just under 75% of clonotypes and 40% to 50% of reads in RNA-seq. Rather than purified T cells, the sorted CD138-negative fraction was a mixed bone marrow immune population. The correlation between IR-seq and RNA-seq shared clonotype proportions was increased by removal of single-read clonotypes.

Each patient had bone marrow sampled at the time of active disease. Ficoll-Hypaque density gradient centrifugation was used to isolate bone marrow mononuclear cells. To remove myeloma plasma cells, the cells were labeled with CD138 magnetic microbeads on a MACS separator, and CD138-negative cells were then collected by negative selection. The purity of the isolated cells was checked by flow cytometry with CD138 antibodies on an Attune NxT. TRIzol reagent was used to extract total RNA, which was then quantified with a NanoDrop spectrophotometer. Paired RNA-seq and IR-seq were performed on each patient's CD138-negative bone marrow sample. The Immunoverse kit was used to build TCR libraries from 400 ng RNA, with molecular barcoded adaptors covering alpha/delta and beta/gamma chains. TCR library preparation used the same RNA that went into transcriptome sequencing. TCR libraries were sequenced on an Illumina HiSeq 4000 with 2 x 150 cycles. In the authors' own workflow: Using MiXCR, which included quality filtering and error correction, TCR reads were aligned to human V, D, J and C references and then assembled into CDR3 clonotypes. Clonotype counts and gene usage diversity were analyzed with the tcR package in R. Raw mapping reads were checked after the RNA-seq reads had been mapped by STAR aligner version 2.5.3a onto the human GRCh37 genome. To test the effect of sequencing depth on detected clonotypes, IR-seq fastq files were randomly downsampled using Seqtk 1.3. The raw public reads went through TCRdb reprocessing: fastp at Q25, MiXCR clone calling, in-frame beta chains kept. Identical CDR3 protein sequences are pooled into one entry, listed with their most common genes and DNA. TCRdb, rather than the study authors, made the V and J calls. For this sample there are some 38,000 distinct CDR3 sequences; 13% to 15% appear just once. Together, the top ten hold less than 7% of the sample.

Sequences MNHEY (CDR1) and SVGEGT (CDR2) are obtained from the germline V gene. Including cysteine and phenylalanine, the CDR3 has 13 amino acids. Only the CDR3 region is kept as DNA, spanning 39 bases read in frame from base 1. Trimming removed 10 bases from V and 7 bases from J, leaving 18 bases between the germline ends. This clonotype has a count of ten or more. It lacks a known antigen. No much larger clonotype is one base removed from it; base qualities were not supplied. Sequencing was carried out using a population of CD138-negative cells sorted from bone marrow. The sample's cell subset or site label is to be understood as: bone marrow mononuclear cells depleted of CD138+ plasma/myeloma cells by negative magnetic selection. This chain is built from TRBV6-2 or TRBV6-3 and TRBJ2-3; the D gene is possibly TRBD1 or TRBD2, each agreeing over 5 bases. This clonotype was sampled from a donor aged 40 or over with multiple myeloma. Here is the DNA: TGTGCCACCCGGGGCTCGTCAGGGAATACGCAGTATTTT. This codes for CATRGSSGNTQYF.